These 8 T cell receptor beta chains were all obtained from the same sample, sequenced in a study of T cell repertoires in cytomegalovirus infection. In TCRdb, the reads were re-called with MiXCR into one record per CDR3 protein. The table shows 750,000 to 900,000 distinct CDR3 sequences, with approximately 32% occurring only once. Antigens for these TCRs are unknown. Sequenced here: cultured CD8+ T cells from PBMCs, sampled from culture after CMV antigen stimulation. The receptors here all came from a human donor in good health (CMV status not recorded). Some clones in this sample may be carry-over from other donors' samples.

In its sample, this clonotype was seen many times. CDR3 residues: CASSLIGTAQETQYF. The DNA of the CDR3 is TGTGCCAGCAGCTTAATAGGGACAGCCCAAGAGACCCAGTACTTC. The gene calls are TRBV7-6 and TRBJ2-5; 7 bases match TRBD1. Germline V gene sequence: CDR1 SGHVS, CDR2 FNYEAQ. The CDR3 is 15 amino acids. V gave up 2 bases and J gave up 1 base; unmatched junction bases: 4.

The V gene is TRBV6-5, the J gene TRBJ1-5; D remains unclear. The CDR3 length is 14 residues. Germline values: CDR1 MNHEY, CDR2 SVGAGI. Trimming removed 0 bases at V and 6 bases at J, with 9 bases between. The CDR3 loop reads CASSYSRTVQPQHF. CDR3 DNA: TGTGCCAGCAGTTACTCGAGGACCGTTCAGCCCCAGCATTTT.

The chain has TRBV4-2 and TRBJ1-1; the D is unclear. CDR3 length equals 15 residues. Germline lookup yields CDR1 LGHNA and CDR2 YNFKEQ. The V end lost 4 bases, the J end lost 0 bases, and 12 bases lay between the germline ends. CDR3 sequence reads: CASSPVEGMNTEAFF. The DNA for the CDR3 is TGTGCCAGCAGCCCGGTCGAGGGCATGAACACTGAAGCTTTCTTT.

This chain links TRBV6-1 with TRBJ1-1; D gene uncertain. V lost 6 bases and J 5 bases, leaving 13 bases between the germline ends. The CDR3 sequence is 13 residues long. Germline V gene lookup returns CDR1 MNHNS and CDR2 SASEGT. CDR3 in amino acids: CASSLTTGTEAFF. Here the CDR3 DNA reads TGTGCCAGCAGCCTTACGACGGGGACTGAAGCTTTCTTT.

This clonotype occurred many times. This sequence joins TRBV12-3 or TRBV12-4 and TRBJ1-5; possible D gene TRBD1, 5 bases. The CDR3 is made up of 14 amino acids. Trimming shortened V by 6 bases and J by 2 bases, and 11 bases separated the two germline ends. CDR3 in amino acids: CASSGGVGNQPQHF. The CDR3 region has the DNA TGTGCCAGCAGCGGAGGGGTTGGCAATCAGCCCCAGCATTTT.

V usage is TRBV7-4 and J usage is TRBJ2-6, with D perhaps matching TRBD2 (5 bases). Germline V gene data show CDR1 as SGHVT and CDR2 as SQSDAQ. V was pared by 5 bases and J by 3 bases, with 14 bases between. This CDR3 has 16 residues. CDR3 amino acids: CASSPGGGVGANVLTF. DNA of the CDR3: TGTGCCAGCAGCCCAGGAGGTGGGGTTGGGGCCAACGTCCTGACTTTC.

This rearrangement joins TRBV2 to TRBJ2-7; 9 bases align to TRBD1. V lost 3 bases and J lost 5; bases outside the gene matches: 8. The germline CDR1 and CDR2 sequences are SNHLY and FYNNEI. This CDR3 region has 15 residues. In DNA form, the CDR3 reads TGTGCCAGCAGTGAGACAGGGGGTTTGGGGAACGAGCAGTACTTC. Protein product: CASSETGGLGNEQYF.

This rearrangement joins TRBV27 to TRBJ1-5; D possibly corresponds to TRBD1 (5 bases). The germline gives CDR1 MNHEY, CDR2 SMNVEV (reference sequence). V shed 5 bases and J shed 6 bases, with 14 bases lying between them. This CDR3 spans 14 amino acids. The DNA of the CDR3 is TGTGCCAGCAGTCTTAGCTGGGGGAGTCAGCCCCAGCATTTT. Protein product: CASSLSWGSQPQHF.